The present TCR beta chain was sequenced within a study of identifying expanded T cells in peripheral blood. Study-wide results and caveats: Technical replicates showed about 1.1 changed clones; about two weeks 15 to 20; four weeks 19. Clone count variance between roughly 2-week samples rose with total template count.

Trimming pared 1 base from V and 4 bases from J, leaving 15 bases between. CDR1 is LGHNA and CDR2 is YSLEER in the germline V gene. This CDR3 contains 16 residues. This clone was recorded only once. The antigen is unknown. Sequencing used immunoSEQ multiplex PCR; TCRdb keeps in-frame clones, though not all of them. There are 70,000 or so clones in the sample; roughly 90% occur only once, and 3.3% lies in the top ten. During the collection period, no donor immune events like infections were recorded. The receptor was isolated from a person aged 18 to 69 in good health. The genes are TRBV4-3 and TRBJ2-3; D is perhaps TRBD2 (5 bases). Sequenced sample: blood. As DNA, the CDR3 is TGCGCCAGCAGCCAAGCTGTTTCAGGAGGAGCAGATACGCAGTATTTT. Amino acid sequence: CASSQAVSGGADTQYF.